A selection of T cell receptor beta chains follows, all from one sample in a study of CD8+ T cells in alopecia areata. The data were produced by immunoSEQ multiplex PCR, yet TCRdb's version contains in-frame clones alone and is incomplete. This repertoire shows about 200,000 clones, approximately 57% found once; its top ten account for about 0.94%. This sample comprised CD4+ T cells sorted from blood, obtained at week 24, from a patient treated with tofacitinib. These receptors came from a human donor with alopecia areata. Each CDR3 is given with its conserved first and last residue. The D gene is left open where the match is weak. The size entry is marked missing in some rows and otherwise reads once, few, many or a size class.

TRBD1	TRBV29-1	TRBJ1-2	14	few	CSAATGGENYGYTF	TGCAGCGCTGCGACAGGGGGCGAGAACTATGGCTACACCTTC
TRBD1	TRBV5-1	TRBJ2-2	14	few	CASSEGQGVGELFF	TGCGCCAGCAGCGAAGGACAGGGGGTCGGGGAGCTGTTTTTT
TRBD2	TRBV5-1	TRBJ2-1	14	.	CASSPGLALDEQFF	TGCGCCAGCAGCCCCGGACTAGCCCTAGATGAGCAGTTCTTC
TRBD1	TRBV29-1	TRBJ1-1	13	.	CSGSDRSNTEAFF	TGCAGCGGTTCGGACAGGAGTAACACTGAAGCTTTCTTT
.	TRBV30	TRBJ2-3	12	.	CATQIGSDTQYF	TGTGCCACCCAGATTGGGTCAGATACGCAGTATTTT
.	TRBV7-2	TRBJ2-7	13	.	CASSSYYGYEQYF	TGTGCCAGCAGCTCCTACTACGGCTACGAGCAGTACTTC
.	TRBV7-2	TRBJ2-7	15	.	CASSLYGQRDYEQYF	TGTGCCAGCAGCCTATACGGACAGAGAGATTACGAGCAGTACTTC
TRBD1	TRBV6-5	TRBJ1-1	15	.	CASSLPGTGDTEAFF	TGTGCCAGCAGTTTGCCCGGGACAGGGGATACTGAAGCTTTCTTT
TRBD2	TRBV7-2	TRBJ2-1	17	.	CASSLKAGGHPVNEQFF	TGTGCCAGCAGCCTCAAAGCGGGGGGGCATCCGGTCAATGAGCAGTTCTTC
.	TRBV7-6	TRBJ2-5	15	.	CASSLSGLLGETQYF	TGTGCCAGCAGCCTTAGCGGTTTACTAGGGGAGACCCAGTACTTC
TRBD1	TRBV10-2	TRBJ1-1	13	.	CASMQGAYTEAFF	TGCGCCAGCATGCAGGGGGCTTACACTGAAGCTTTCTTT
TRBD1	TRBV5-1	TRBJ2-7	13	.	CASSYRTGDEQYF	TGCGCCAGCAGCTACCGGACAGGGGACGAGCAGTACTTC
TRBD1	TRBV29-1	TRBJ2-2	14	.	CSVRTGGYTGELFF	TGCAGCGTTAGGACAGGGGGCTACACCGGGGAGCTGTTTTTT
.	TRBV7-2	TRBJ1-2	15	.	CASSPDAAAGYGYTF	TGTGCCAGCAGCCCCGATGCAGCTGCGGGCTATGGCTACACCTTC
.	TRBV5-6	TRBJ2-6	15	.	CASSTVSSGANVLTF	TGTGCCAGCAGCACAGTTAGCTCTGGGGCCAACGTCCTGACTTTC
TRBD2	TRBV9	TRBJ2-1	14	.	CASSVGTSYNEQFF	TGTGCCAGCAGCGTAGGGACTAGCTACAATGAGCAGTTCTTC
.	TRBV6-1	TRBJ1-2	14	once	CASRGDGTNYGYTF	TGTGCCAGCAGAGGGGACGGAACTAACTATGGCTACACCTTC
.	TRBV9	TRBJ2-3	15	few	CASSVAGSSTDTQYF	TGTGCCAGCAGCGTAGCCGGCAGTAGCACAGATACGCAGTATTTT
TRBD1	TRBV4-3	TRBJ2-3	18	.	CASSQDRAGGVLTDTQYF	TGCGCCAGCAGCCAAGATCGAGCAGGGGGCGTATTGACAGATACGCAGTATTTT
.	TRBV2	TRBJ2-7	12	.	CASSVTAREQYF	TGTGCCAGCAGCGTTACTGCCCGGGAGCAGTACTTC
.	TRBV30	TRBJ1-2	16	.	CAWDAHLRDTLYGYTF	TGTGCCTGGGACGCCCATCTCCGGGACACACTTTATGGCTACACCTTC
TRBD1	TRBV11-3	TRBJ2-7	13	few	CASSRTGNGEQYF	TGTGCCAGCAGCCGGACAGGGAACGGCGAGCAGTACTTC
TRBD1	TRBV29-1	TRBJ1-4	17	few	CSVEGTRWGQEAGKLFF	TGCAGCGTTGAAGGAACACGTTGGGGACAGGAGGCTGGAAAACTGTTTTTT
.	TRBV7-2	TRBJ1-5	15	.	CASSPTTGVNQPQHF	TGTGCCAGCAGCCCGACCACGGGCGTCAATCAGCCCCAGCATTTT
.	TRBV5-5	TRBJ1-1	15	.	CASSRAALMNTEAFF	TGTGCCAGCAGTAGGGCTGCGCTTATGAACACTGAAGCTTTCTTT
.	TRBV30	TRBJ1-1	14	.	CAWSGQSANTEAFF	TGTGCCTGGAGTGGACAATCGGCGAACACTGAAGCTTTCTTT
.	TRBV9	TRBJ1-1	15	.	CASSVVGSVNTEAFF	TGTGCCAGCAGCGTAGTCGGCAGCGTGAACACTGAAGCTTTCTTT
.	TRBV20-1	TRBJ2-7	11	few	CSAQRSGEQYF	TGCAGTGCCCAAAGGTCGGGCGAGCAGTACTTC
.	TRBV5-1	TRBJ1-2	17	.	CASSLNHRGEINYGYTF	TGCGCCAGCAGCTTAAACCACCGGGGCGAGATAAACTATGGCTACACCTTC
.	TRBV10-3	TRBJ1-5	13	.	CAISENGAQPQHF	TGTGCCATCAGTGAAAACGGGGCTCAGCCCCAGCATTTT
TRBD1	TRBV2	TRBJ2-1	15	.	CASSPRTGGYNEQFF	TGTGCCAGCAGTCCCCGGACAGGGGGATACAATGAGCAGTTCTTC
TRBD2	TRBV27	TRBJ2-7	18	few	CASSLTGLAGFSSYEQYF	TGTGCCAGCAGTTTGACCGGGCTAGCGGGGTTCAGCTCCTACGAGCAGTACTTC
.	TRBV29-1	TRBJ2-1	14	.	CSVESRVGTNEQFF	TGCAGCGTTGAATCCAGGGTGGGTACCAATGAGCAGTTCTTC